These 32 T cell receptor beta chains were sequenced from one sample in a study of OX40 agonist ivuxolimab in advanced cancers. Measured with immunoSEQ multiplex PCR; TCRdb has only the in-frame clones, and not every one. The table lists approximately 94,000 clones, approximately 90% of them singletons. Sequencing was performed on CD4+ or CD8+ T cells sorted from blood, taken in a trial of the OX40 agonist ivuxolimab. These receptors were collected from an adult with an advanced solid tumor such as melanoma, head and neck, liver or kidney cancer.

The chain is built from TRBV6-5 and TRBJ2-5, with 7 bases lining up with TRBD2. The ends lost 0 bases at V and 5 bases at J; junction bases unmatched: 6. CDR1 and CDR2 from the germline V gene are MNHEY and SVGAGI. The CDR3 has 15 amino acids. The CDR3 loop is CASSYSPQGGETQYF. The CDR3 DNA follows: TGTGCCAGCAGTTACTCCCCGCAGGGAGGGGAGACCCAGTACTTC.

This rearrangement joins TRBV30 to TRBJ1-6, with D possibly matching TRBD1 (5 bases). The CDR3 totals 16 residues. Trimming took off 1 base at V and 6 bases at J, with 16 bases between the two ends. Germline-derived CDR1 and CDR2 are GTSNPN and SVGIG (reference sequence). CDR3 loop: CAWSAPYSGGNSPLHF. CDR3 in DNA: TGTGCCTGGAGTGCCCCTTACTCGGGGGGTAATTCACCCCTCCACTTT. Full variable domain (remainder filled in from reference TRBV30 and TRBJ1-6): SQTIHQWPATLVQPVGSPLSLECTVEGTSNPNLYWYRQAAGRGLQLLFYSVGIGQISSEVPQNLSASRPQDRQFILSSKKLLLSDSGFYLCAWSAPYSGGNSPLHFGNGTRLTVT.

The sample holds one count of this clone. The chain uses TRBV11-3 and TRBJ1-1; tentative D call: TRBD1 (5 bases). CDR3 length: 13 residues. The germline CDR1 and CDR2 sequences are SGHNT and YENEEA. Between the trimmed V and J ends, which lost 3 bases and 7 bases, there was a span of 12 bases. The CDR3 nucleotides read TGTGCCAGCAGCTTTCAATCAGGGAGTGAAGCTTTCTTT. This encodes CASSFQSGSEAFF.

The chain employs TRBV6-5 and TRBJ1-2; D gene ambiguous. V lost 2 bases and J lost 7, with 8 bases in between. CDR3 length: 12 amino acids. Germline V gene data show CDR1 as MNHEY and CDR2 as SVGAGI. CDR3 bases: TGTGCCAGCAGTTACGGGCGGGGTGGCTACACCTTC. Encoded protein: CASSYGRGGYTF.

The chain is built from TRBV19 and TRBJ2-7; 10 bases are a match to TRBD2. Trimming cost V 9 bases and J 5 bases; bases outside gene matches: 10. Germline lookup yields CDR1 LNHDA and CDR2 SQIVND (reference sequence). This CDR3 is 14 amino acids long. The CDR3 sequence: CASKREGLSNEQYF. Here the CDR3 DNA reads TGTGCCAGCAAGCGGGAGGGCCTTTCTAACGAGCAGTACTTC.

The CDR3 DNA reads as TGCGCCAGCAGATACAATGAGCAGTTCTTC. This gives the protein CASRYNEQFF. The chain combines TRBV10-2 with TRBJ2-1; no firm D call. Trimming removed 6 bases from V and 4 bases from J, with 1 base in between. Germline V CDR1 and CDR2: WSHSY, SAAADI. The CDR3 spans 10 residues.

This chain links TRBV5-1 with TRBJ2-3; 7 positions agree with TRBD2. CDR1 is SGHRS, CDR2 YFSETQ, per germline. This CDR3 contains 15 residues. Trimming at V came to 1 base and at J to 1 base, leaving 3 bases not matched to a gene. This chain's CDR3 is CASSLFAGGTDTQYF. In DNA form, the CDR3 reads TGCGCCAGCAGCTTGTTTGCGGGGGGCACAGATACGCAGTATTTT.

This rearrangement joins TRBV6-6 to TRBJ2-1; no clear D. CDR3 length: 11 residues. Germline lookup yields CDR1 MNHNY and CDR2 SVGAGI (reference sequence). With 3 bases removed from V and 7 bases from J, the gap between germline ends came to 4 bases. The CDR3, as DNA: TGTGCCAGCAGTTATCGAAATGAGCAGTTCTTC. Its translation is CASSYRNEQFF.

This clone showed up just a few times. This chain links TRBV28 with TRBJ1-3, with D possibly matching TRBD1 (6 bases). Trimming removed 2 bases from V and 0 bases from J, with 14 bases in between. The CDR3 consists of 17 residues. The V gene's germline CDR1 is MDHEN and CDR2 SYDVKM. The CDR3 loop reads CASSLRLGTHSGNTIYF. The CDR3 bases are TGTGCCAGCAGTTTAAGATTAGGGACACACTCTGGAAACACCATATATTTT.

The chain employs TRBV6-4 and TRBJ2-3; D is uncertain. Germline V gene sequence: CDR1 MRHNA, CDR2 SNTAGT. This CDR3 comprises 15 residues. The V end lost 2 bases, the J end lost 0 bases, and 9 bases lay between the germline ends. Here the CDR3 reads CASSDRAASTDTQYF. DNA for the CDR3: TGTGCCAGCAGTGACCGGGCGGCTAGCACAGATACGCAGTATTTT.

The CDR3, as DNA: TGTGCCAGCAGTTTATGGCGGGGGAGCTCCTACAATGAGCAGTTCTTC. It encodes CASSLWRGSSYNEQFF. V and J are TRBV28 and TRBJ2-1; 7 nucleotides match TRBD2. Germline V lookup: CDR1 MDHEN, CDR2 SYDVKM. The length of the CDR3 is 16 residues. V lost 0 bases and J lost 0; bases outside the gene matches: 2.

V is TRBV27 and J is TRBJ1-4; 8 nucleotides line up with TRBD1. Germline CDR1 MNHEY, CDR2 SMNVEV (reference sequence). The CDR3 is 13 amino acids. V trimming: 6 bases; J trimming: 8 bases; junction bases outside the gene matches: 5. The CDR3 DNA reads TGTGCCAGCAGAGGACAGGGCGTGGAAAAACTGTTTTTT. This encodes CASRGQGVEKLFF.

The CDR3 protein is CASSERGQNEQYF. CDR3 nucleotide sequence: TGTGCCAGCAGTGAACGAGGACAGAACGAGCAGTACTTC. This chain connects TRBV6-5 to TRBJ2-7, with D perhaps TRBD1 (6 bases). Trimming took off 5 bases at V and 5 bases at J, with 13 bases between the two ends. Germline V gene lookup returns CDR1 MNHEY and CDR2 SVGAGI. The CDR3 totals 13 residues.

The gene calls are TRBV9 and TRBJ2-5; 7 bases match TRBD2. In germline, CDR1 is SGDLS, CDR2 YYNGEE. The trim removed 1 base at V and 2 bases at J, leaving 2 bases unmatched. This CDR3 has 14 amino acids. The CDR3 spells CASSVWGGQETQYF. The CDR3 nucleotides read TGTGCCAGCAGCGTATGGGGGGGGCAAGAGACCCAGTACTTC.

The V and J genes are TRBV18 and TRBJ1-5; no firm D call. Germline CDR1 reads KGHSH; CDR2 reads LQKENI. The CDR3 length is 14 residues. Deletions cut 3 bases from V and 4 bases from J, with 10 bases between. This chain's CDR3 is CASSPETGNQPQHF. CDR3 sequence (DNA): TGTGCCAGCTCACCGGAAACGGGGAATCAGCCCCAGCATTTT.

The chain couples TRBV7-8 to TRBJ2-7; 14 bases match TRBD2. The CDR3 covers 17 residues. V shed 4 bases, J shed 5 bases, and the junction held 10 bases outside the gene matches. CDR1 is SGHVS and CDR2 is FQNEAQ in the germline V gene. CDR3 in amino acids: CASSSPKTSGGANEQYF. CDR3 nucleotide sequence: TGTGCCAGCAGCTCCCCAAAGACTAGCGGGGGGGCCAACGAGCAGTACTTC. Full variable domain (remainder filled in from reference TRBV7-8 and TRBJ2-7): GAGVSQSPRYKVAKRGQDVALRCDPISGHVSLFWYQQALGQGPEFLTYFQNEAQLDKSGLPSDRFFAERPEGSVSTLKIQRTQQEDSAVYLCASSSPKTSGGANEQYFGPGTRLTVT.

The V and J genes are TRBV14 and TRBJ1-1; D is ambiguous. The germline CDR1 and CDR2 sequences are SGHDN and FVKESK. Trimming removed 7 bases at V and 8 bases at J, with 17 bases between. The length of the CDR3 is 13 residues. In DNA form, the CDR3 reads TGTGCCAGCAAGCGGTCCGGGGAGTGGGAAGCTTTCTTT. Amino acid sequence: CASKRSGEWEAFF. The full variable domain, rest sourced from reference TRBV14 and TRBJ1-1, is EAGVTQFPSHSVIEKGQTVTLRCDPISGHDNLYWYRRVMGKEIKFLLHFVKESKQDESGMPNNRFLAERTGGTYSTLKVQPAELEDSGVYFCASKRSGEWEAFFGQGTRLTVV.

The DNA for the CDR3 is TGCAGCGTGAAGGGGAGTGGGTATGGCTACACCTTC. Residues: CSVKGSGYGYTF. The V gene is TRBV29-1, the J gene TRBJ1-2, with a weak D call TRBD1 (5 bases). Trimming took off 6 bases at V and 5 bases at J, with 13 bases between the two ends. Germline-derived CDR1 and CDR2 are SQVTM and ANQGSEA. There are 12 residues in the CDR3.

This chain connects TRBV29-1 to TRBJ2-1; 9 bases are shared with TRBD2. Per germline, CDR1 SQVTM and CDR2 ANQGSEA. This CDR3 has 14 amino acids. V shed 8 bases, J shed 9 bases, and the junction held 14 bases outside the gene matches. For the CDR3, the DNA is TGCAGCTGGAAGATGGTAGCGGGAGTGTCTGAGCAGTTCTTC. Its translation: CSWKMVAGVSEQFF.

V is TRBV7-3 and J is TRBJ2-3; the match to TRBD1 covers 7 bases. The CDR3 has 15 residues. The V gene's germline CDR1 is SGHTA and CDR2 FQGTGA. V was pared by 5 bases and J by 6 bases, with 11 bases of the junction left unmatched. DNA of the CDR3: TGTGCCAGCAGCCCCCAAGGGACAGATGGGGATACGCAGTATTTT. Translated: CASSPQGTDGDTQYF.

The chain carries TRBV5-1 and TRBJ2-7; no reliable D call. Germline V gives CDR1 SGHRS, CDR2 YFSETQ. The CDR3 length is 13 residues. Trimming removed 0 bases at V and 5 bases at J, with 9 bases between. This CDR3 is CASSLESGHEQYF. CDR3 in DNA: TGCGCCAGCAGCTTGGAGTCGGGCCACGAGCAGTACTTC.

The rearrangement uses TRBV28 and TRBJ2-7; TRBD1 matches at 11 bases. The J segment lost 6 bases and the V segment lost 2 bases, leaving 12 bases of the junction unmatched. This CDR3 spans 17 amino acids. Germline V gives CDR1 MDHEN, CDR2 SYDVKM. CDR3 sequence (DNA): TGTGCCAGCAGTTTACGGACAGGGGGCGTTCTCTTTGCCGAGCAGTACTTC. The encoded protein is CASSLRTGGVLFAEQYF.

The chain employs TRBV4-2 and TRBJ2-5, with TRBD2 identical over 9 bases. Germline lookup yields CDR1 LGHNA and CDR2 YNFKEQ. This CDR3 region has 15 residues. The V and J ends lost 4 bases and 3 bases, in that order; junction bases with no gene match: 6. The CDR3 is CASSPEQRGEETQYF. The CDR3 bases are TGTGCCAGCAGCCCTGAACAGCGGGGGGAAGAGACCCAGTACTTC.

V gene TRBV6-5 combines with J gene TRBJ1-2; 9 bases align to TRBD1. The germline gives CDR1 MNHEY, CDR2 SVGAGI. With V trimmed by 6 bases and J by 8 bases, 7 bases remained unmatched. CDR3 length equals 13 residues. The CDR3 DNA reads TGTGCCAGCAGCCCACAGGGGGCGTGGGGCTACACCTTC. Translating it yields CASSPQGAWGYTF.

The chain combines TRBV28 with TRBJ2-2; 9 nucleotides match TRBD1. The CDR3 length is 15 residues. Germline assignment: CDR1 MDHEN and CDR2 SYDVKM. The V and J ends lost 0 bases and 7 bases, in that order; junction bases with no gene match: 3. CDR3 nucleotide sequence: TGTGCCAGCAGTTTATGGACAGGGGGTAACGGGGAGCTGTTTTTT. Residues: CASSLWTGGNGELFF.

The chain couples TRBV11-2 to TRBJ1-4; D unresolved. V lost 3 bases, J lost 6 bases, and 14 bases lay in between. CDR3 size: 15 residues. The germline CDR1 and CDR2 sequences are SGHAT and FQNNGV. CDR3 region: CASSFGPRSDEKLFF. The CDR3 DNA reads TGTGCCAGCAGCTTCGGTCCCAGGTCAGATGAAAAACTGTTTTTT.

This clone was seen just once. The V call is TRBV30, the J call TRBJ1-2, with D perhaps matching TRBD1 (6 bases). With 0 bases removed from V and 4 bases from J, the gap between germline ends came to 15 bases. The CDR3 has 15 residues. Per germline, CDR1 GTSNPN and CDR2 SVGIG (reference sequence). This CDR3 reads CAWSVGSGTTYGYTF. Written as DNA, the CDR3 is TGTGCCTGGAGTGTAGGGTCCGGGACAACCTATGGCTACACCTTC.

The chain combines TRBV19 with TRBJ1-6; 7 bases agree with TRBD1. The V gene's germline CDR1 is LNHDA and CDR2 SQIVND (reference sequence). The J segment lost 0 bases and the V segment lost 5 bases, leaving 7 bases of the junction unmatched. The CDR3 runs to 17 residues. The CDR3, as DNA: TGTGCCAGTAGTCGACAGGGTGGGAGCTCCTATAATTCACCCCTCCACTTT. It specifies CASSRQGGSSYNSPLHF.

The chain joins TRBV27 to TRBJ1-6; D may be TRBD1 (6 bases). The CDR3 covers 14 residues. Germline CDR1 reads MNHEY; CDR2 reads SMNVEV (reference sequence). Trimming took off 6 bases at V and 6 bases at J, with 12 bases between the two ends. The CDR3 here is CASRWTEPNSPLHF. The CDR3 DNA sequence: TGTGCCAGCAGGTGGACAGAGCCTAATTCACCCCTCCACTTT.

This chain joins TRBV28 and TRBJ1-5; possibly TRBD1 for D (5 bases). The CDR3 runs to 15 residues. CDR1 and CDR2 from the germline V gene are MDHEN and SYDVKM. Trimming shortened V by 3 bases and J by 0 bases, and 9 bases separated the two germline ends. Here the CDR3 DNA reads TGTGCCAGCAGTTTCCGGCAGGGTAGCAATCAGCCCCAGCATTTT. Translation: CASSFRQGSNQPQHF.

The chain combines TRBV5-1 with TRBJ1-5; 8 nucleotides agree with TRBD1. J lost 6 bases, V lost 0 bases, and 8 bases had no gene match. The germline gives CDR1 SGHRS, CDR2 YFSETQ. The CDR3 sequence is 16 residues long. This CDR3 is CASSLGPTGGGQPQHF. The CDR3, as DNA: TGCGCCAGCAGCTTGGGTCCCACAGGGGGAGGTCAGCCCCAGCATTTT.

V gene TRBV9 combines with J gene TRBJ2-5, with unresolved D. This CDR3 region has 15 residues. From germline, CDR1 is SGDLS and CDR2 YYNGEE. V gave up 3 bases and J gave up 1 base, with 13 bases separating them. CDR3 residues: CASSAGPAPQETQYF. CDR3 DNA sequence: TGTGCCAGCAGCGCCGGGCCAGCTCCCCAAGAGACCCAGTACTTC.